The 29 T cell receptor beta chains below all came from one sample that was sequenced in a study of T cell responses to AZD1222 COVID-19 vaccine. Clones were sequenced by immunoSEQ multiplex PCR, and TCRdb holds only the in-frame ones, with some missing. Here the sample spans approximately 120,000 clones, 80% to 90% being singletons. The specimen comprised peripheral blood, sampled 28 days after the second AZD1222 dose. The receptor source for this set is an adult who received the AZD1222 COVID-19 vaccine.

V is TRBV7-2 and J is TRBJ1-3; TRBD1 matches 8 bases. The CDR3 extends over 15 amino acids. The germline V gene has CDR1 SGHTA and CDR2 FQGNSA. The trim removed 5 bases at V and 4 bases at J, leaving 7 bases unmatched. Here the CDR3 reads CASSNLRGPGNTIYF. CDR3 DNA sequence: TGTGCCAGCAGCAATCTCAGGGGGCCCGGAAACACCATATATTTT. Full variable domain (rest looked up from reference TRBV7-2 and TRBJ1-3): GAGVSQSPSNKVTEKGKDVELRCDPISGHTALYWYRQSLGQGLEFLIYFQGNSAPDKSGLPSDRFSAERTGGSVSTLTIQRTQQEDSAVYLCASSNLRGPGNTIYFGEGSWLTVV.

This clone was counted a single time. V usage is TRBV29-1 and J usage is TRBJ1-1, with TRBD1 identical over 9 bases. The trim removed 5 bases at V and 10 bases at J, leaving 11 bases unmatched. The germline gives CDR1 SQVTM, CDR2 ANQGSEA. The CDR3 spans 13 residues. CDR3 DNA sequence: TGCAGCGTTCCTAGGACAGGGGATGGTGGAGCTTTCTTT. This codes for CSVPRTGDGGAFF.

This clone was counted only a few times. The chain is built from TRBV4-1 and TRBJ1-2, with D perhaps TRBD1 (5 bases). Deletions cut 0 bases from V and 2 bases from J, with 7 bases between. This CDR3 region has 14 residues. Germline assignment: CDR1 MGHRA and CDR2 YSYEKL. The CDR3 protein is CASSQEGENYGYTF. The DNA of the CDR3 is TGCGCCAGCAGCCAAGAGGGGGAGAACTATGGCTACACCTTC.

This rearrangement joins TRBV7-2 to TRBJ2-7; D possibly matches TRBD1 or TRBD2 (5 bases each). The CDR3 covers 12 residues. CDR1 SGHTA and CDR2 FQGNSA come from the germline V gene. Trimming shortened V by 5 bases and J by 2 bases, and 7 bases separated the two germline ends. The CDR3 here is CASSRGPYEQYF. DNA of the CDR3: TGTGCCAGCAGCCGGGGACCCTACGAGCAGTACTTC.

The CDR3 nucleotides read TGCAGTGCTAGTGCTCTAGCGGGAGGTAGTGATACGCAGTATTTT. This gives the protein CSASALAGGSDTQYF. The chain links TRBV20-1 to TRBJ2-3; TRBD2 matches 11 bases. The CDR3 has 15 amino acids. With V trimmed by 3 bases and J by 6 bases, 8 bases remained unmatched. CDR1 is DFQATT and CDR2 is SNEGSKA in the germline V gene (reference sequence).

The gene calls are TRBV5-1 and TRBJ2-3, with TRBD2 matching over 7 bases. The CDR3 covers 15 residues. With 0 bases clipped from V and 2 bases from J, the junction kept 3 bases outside the gene matches. The V gene's germline CDR1 is SGHRS and CDR2 YFSETQ. The CDR3 DNA reads TGCGCCAGCAGCTTGGCAAGCGGGGCCACAGATACGCAGTATTTT. It is translated as CASSLASGATDTQYF. The whole variable domain, filled in from reference TRBV5-1 and TRBJ2-3, reads KAGVTQTPRYLIKTRGQQVTLSCSPISGHRSVSWYQQTPGQGLQFLFEYFSETQRNKGNFPGRFSGRQFSNSRSEMNVSTLELGDSALYLCASSLASGATDTQYFGPGTRLTVL.

The genes are TRBV14 and TRBJ1-2; D is undetermined. The CDR3 totals 15 residues. V was trimmed by 1 base and J by 8 bases, leaving 17 bases between them. Germline values: CDR1 SGHDN, CDR2 FVKESK. The CDR3: CASSQGSRWVGGYTF. The CDR3 region has the DNA TGTGCCAGCAGCCAAGGATCCCGATGGGTCGGAGGCTACACCTTC.

The chain is built from TRBV6-5 and TRBJ1-4; no firm D call. Per germline, CDR1 MNHEY and CDR2 SVGAGI. V dropped 6 bases and J dropped 5 bases, with 13 bases sitting between them. The CDR3 sequence is 14 residues long. The CDR3 sequence is CASSGARSNEKLFF. The CDR3 DNA is TGTGCCAGCAGCGGAGCGCGGTCGAATGAAAAACTGTTTTTT.

J is TRBJ1-5 and V is TRBV6-4, with a weak D call TRBD1 (5 bases). The CDR3 consists of 14 residues. Germline-derived CDR1 and CDR2 are MRHNA and SNTAGT. Trimming took off 3 bases at V and 3 bases at J, with 9 bases between the two ends. The DNA of the CDR3 is TGTGCCAGCAGTGAGTCGGGGGACAATCAGCCCCAGCATTTT. Encoded protein: CASSESGDNQPQHF.

The chain joins TRBV5-4 to TRBJ2-1; tentative D call: TRBD2 (6 bases). V was pared by 4 bases and J by 2 bases, with 19 bases between. In germline, CDR1 is SGHNT, CDR2 YYREEE (reference sequence). This CDR3 has 17 amino acids. DNA for the CDR3: TGTGCCAGCAGCGTGGGTTCGGGGGTAAGAACCTACAATGAGCAGTTCTTC. As protein: CASSVGSGVRTYNEQFF.

This clone has a single count. The chain employs TRBV7-2 and TRBJ2-5; 10 nucleotides agree with TRBD2. Germline CDR1 is SGHTA and CDR2 is FQGNSA. The trim removed 4 bases at V and 5 bases at J, leaving 10 bases unmatched. The CDR3 is made up of 16 amino acids. In nucleotides, the CDR3 is TGTGCCAGCAGCTCCACCAGCGGGAGGGCCTGGGAGACCCAGTACTTC. This codes for CASSSTSGRAWETQYF.

The V call is TRBV11-3, the J call TRBJ2-1, with a weak D call TRBD2 (5 bases). CDR3 length: 12 residues. Germline V lookup: CDR1 SGHNT, CDR2 YENEEA. V lost 4 bases to trimming and J lost 14 bases, with 15 bases between them. The CDR3 sequence is CASSSTPGRKFF. The CDR3 region has the DNA TGTGCCAGCAGCTCGACGCCGGGAAGGAAGTTCTTC.

The J gene is TRBJ1-1, the V gene TRBV30; D is unclear. Trimming left V 2 bases short and J 4 bases short, with 14 bases between. Germline CDR1 reads GTSNPN; CDR2 reads SVGIG (reference sequence). CDR3 size: 14 residues. CDR3 sequence (DNA): TGTGCCTGGAGTCCGGTAAGGCTTGGCACTGAAGCTTTCTTT. Amino acid sequence: CAWSPVRLGTEAFF.

The count of this clone is one. The chain links TRBV4-1 to TRBJ2-5, with TRBD2 identical over 10 bases. The CDR3 contains 17 residues. J lost 4 bases, V lost 1 base, and 9 bases had no gene match. The V gene's germline CDR1 is MGHRA and CDR2 YSYEKL. CDR3 loop: CASSQGPSGSPGETQYF. CDR3 nucleotides: TGCGCCAGCAGCCAAGGACCTAGCGGGAGTCCTGGAGAGACCCAGTACTTC.

This rearrangement joins TRBV19 to TRBJ2-3; 8 bases map to TRBD2. Germline V gene sequence: CDR1 LNHDA, CDR2 SQIVND (reference sequence). CDR3 size: 17 residues. J gave up 0 bases and V 4 bases, and 9 bases lay outside the gene matches. CDR3 amino acids: CASSREELAASTDTQYF. The CDR3 bases are TGTGCCAGTAGTAGGGAGGAACTAGCGGCTAGCACAGATACGCAGTATTTT.

The chain couples TRBV7-9 to TRBJ1-2, with D unresolved. V lost 5 bases and J lost 6, with 19 bases in between. Germline CDR1 is SEHNR and CDR2 is FQNEAQ (reference sequence). This CDR3 is built from 15 residues. As DNA, the CDR3 is TGTGCCAGCAGCCCCCTCGCGGATAGAGTTCATGGCTACACCTTC. Translation gives CASSPLADRVHGYTF.

The chain combines TRBV2 with TRBJ1-5; D gene unclear. CDR1 and CDR2 (germline): SNHLY, FYNNEI. Trimming removed 6 bases from V and 5 bases from J, with 11 bases in between. The CDR3 runs 13 residues. In nucleotides, the CDR3 is TGTGCCAGCAGCTCCGAGCGGGATCAGCCCCAGCATTTT. Amino acid sequence: CASSSERDQPQHF.

The V and J genes are TRBV6-5 and TRBJ1-2, with D tentatively TRBD1 (5 bases). This CDR3 spans 14 amino acids. Germline CDR1 is MNHEY and CDR2 is SVGAGI. V lost 7 bases and J 7 bases, leaving 19 bases between the germline ends. CDR3 loop: CASNRNPQERGYTF. For the CDR3, the DNA is TGTGCCAGCAACCGGAACCCACAGGAACGTGGCTACACCTTC.

V and J are TRBV4-1 and TRBJ2-7; D gene unclear. The CDR3 runs to 15 residues. V was trimmed by 0 bases and J by 3 bases, leaving 12 bases between them. Germline-derived CDR1 and CDR2 are MGHRA and YSYEKL. Written as DNA, the CDR3 is TGCGCCAGCAGCCAAGAGGGCCTTCTAGGCTACGAGCAGTACTTC. It translates to CASSQEGLLGYEQYF.

The chain carries TRBV12-3 or TRBV12-4 and TRBJ1-2; perhaps TRBD1 as D (5 bases). Trimming took 6 bases from V and 4 from J, leaving 12 bases between them. There are 13 residues in the CDR3. The CDR3 DNA is TGTGCCAGCAGGGTGGGACCGAGCTATGGCTACACCTTC. Residues: CASRVGPSYGYTF.

J is TRBJ2-1 and V is TRBV6-5, with TRBD2 matching 9 bases. The CDR3 covers 16 residues. Unmatched junction bases numbered 7, after V lost 0 bases and J lost 7 bases. Germline V lookup: CDR1 MNHEY, CDR2 SVGAGI. The chain's CDR3 is CASSYSRREGRNEQFF. The CDR3 region has the DNA TGTGCCAGCAGTTACTCGAGGCGGGAGGGCCGGAATGAGCAGTTCTTC.

The chain recombines TRBV7-2 with TRBJ2-6; D gene ambiguous. This CDR3 is built from 13 residues. Per the germline V gene, CDR1 is SGHTA and CDR2 is FQGNSA. V lost 5 bases and J 4 bases, leaving 6 bases between the germline ends. This chain's CDR3 is CASSQSGANVLTF. The CDR3 DNA follows: TGTGCCAGCAGCCAGTCCGGGGCCAACGTCCTGACTTTC. Together with reference TRBV7-2 and TRBJ2-6, the CDR3 gives the full variable domain: GAGVSQSPSNKVTEKGKDVELRCDPISGHTALYWYRQSLGQGLEFLIYFQGNSAPDKSGLPSDRFSAERTGGSVSTLTIQRTQQEDSAVYLCASSQSGANVLTFGAGSRLTVL.

The sample holds one count of this clone. The chain links TRBV11-2 to TRBJ1-6, with unresolved D. CDR1 SGHAT and CDR2 FQNNGV come from the germline V gene. The CDR3 consists of 13 residues. V gave up 5 bases and J gave up 14 bases, with 16 bases separating them. CDR3 sequence: CASSPGWKSALHF. CDR3 bases: TGTGCCAGCAGCCCAGGTTGGAAGTCGGCCCTCCACTTT.

The chain's CDR3 is CASSRFSRETQYF. The CDR3 coding sequence is TGTGCCAGCAGTCGTTTCAGTAGGGAGACCCAGTACTTC. This rearrangement joins TRBV5-6 to TRBJ2-5; D gene ambiguous. The CDR3 is made up of 13 amino acids. V lost 5 bases and J 5 bases, leaving 13 bases between the germline ends. CDR1 is SGHDT, CDR2 YYEEEE, per germline.

V is TRBV24-1 and J is TRBJ2-3; 9 nucleotides align to TRBD1. With V trimmed by 4 bases and J by 5 bases, 12 bases remained unmatched. CDR3 length: 17 residues. Germline loops: CDR1 KGHDR, CDR2 SFDVKD. CDR3 sequence reads: CATSEPMSGTGLDTQYF. CDR3 coding DNA: TGTGCCACCAGTGAGCCTATGTCCGGGACAGGGCTAGATACGCAGTATTTT.

In its sample, this clone ranks as medium-sized. The CDR3, as DNA: TGTGCCAGCAGTGACGAGGCTAGCGGGGGGGCAACAGATACGCAGTATTTT. Translation: CASSDEASGGATDTQYF. V is TRBV6-4 and J is TRBJ2-3; 12 positions match TRBD2. V lost 2 bases and J lost 3; bases outside the gene matches: 6. Germline CDR1 reads MRHNA; CDR2 reads SNTAGT. The CDR3 is 17 amino acids.

The chain recombines TRBV29-1 with TRBJ2-5; unclear D gene. Per germline, CDR1 SQVTM and CDR2 ANQGSEA. The CDR3 has 11 residues. Trimming took 3 bases from V and 4 from J, leaving 6 bases between them. The CDR3 loop reads CSVENRETQYF. The CDR3, as DNA: TGCAGCGTTGAGAACCGAGAGACCCAGTACTTC.

The rearrangement links TRBV6-6 to TRBJ1-2; D is undetermined. CDR3 length: 14 amino acids. Trimming removed 8 bases at V and 2 bases at J, with 15 bases between. The germline V gene has CDR1 MNHNY and CDR2 SVGAGI (reference sequence). This chain's CDR3 is CASVKVIENYGYTF. For the CDR3, the DNA is TGTGCCAGCGTTAAGGTGATAGAAAACTATGGCTACACCTTC.

The J gene is TRBJ2-1, the V gene TRBV5-4; D gene ambiguous. The CDR3 sequence is 15 residues long. The germline CDR1 and CDR2 sequences are SGHNT and YYREEE (reference sequence). The germline V and J ends were trimmed by 0 bases and 0 bases, with 7 bases remaining between them. CDR3 DNA sequence: TGTGCCAGCAGCTTGGCGTCAGCCTCCTACAATGAGCAGTTCTTC. It codes for CASSLASASYNEQFF.